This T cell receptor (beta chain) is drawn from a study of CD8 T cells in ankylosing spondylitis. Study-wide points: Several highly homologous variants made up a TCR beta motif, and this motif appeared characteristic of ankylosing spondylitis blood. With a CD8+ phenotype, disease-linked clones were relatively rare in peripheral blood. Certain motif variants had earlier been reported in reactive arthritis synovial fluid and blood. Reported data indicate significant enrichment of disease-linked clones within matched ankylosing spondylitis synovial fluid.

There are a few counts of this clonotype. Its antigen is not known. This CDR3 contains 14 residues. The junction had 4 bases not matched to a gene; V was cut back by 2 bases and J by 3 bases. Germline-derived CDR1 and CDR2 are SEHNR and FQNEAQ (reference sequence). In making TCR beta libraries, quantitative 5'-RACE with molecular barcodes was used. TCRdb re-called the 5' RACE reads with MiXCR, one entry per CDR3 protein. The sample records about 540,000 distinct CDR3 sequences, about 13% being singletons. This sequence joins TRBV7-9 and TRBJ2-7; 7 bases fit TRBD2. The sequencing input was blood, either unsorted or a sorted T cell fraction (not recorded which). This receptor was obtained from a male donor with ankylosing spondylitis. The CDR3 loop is CASSLSREGYEQYV. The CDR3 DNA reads TGTGCCAGCAGCTTATCCAGGGAGGGCTACGAGCAGTACGTC.